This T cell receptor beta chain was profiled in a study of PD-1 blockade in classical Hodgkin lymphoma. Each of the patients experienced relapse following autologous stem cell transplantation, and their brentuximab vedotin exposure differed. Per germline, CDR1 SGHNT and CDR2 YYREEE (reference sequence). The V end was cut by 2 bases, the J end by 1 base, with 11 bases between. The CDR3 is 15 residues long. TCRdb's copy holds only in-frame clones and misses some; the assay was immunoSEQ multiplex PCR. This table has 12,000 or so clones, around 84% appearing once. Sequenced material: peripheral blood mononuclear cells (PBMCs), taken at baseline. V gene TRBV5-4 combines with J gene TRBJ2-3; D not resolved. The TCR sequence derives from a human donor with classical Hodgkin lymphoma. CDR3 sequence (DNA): TGTGCCAGCAGCTTCTGGGCCCTAGGCACAGATACGCAGTATTTT. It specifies CASSFWALGTDTQYF.